In its sample, the clone carrying this T cell receptor (beta chain) was seen once. The record originates from a study of control samples from healthy donors and cancer patients. Sequencing used immunoSEQ multiplex PCR; TCRdb keeps in-frame clones, though not all of them. The profile shows 150,000 to 200,000 clones, roughly nine tenths of them singletons. CDR1 SGHAT and CDR2 FQDESV come from the germline V gene (reference sequence). This CDR3 is built from 16 residues. V was pared by 5 bases and J by 0 bases, with 4 bases of the junction left unmatched. Source material: blood. This sequence originates from a woman in her 30s in good health. V and J are TRBV11-1 and TRBJ1-6; TRBD1 matches at 7 bases. The CDR3 loop reads CASSAHRGSYNSPLHF. For the CDR3, the DNA is TGTGCCAGCAGCGCCCACAGGGGCTCCTATAATTCACCCCTCCACTTT.